This TCR beta chain stems from a study of CD8 T cells in Susac syndrome. A quantity of roughly 0.5 to 1 ug RNA underwent reverse transcription using random hexamers. A multiplex approach, immunoSEQ multiplex PCR, amplified TCR beta CDR3 across 54 Vbeta and 13 Jbeta. One entry per CDR3 protein, called by TCRdb with MiXCR from the immunoSEQ multiplex PCR reads. Altogether 85,000 to 130,000 distinct CDR3 sequences are present, approximately 94% being singletons, with the ten largest covering roughly 0.38%. The ends were cut back, 7 bases at V and 3 bases at J, with 9 bases in the middle. CDR3 length: 12 amino acids. Germline values: CDR1 SNHLY, CDR2 FYNNEI.

The material sequenced was CD8+ T cells from PBMCs. V gene TRBV2 combines with J gene TRBJ2-5, with unresolved D. The clonotype comes from a human donor with Susac syndrome. CDR3 sequence (DNA): TGTGCCAGCACCCCTGGAGAAGAGACCCAGTACTTC. Protein sequence: CASTPGEETQYF.